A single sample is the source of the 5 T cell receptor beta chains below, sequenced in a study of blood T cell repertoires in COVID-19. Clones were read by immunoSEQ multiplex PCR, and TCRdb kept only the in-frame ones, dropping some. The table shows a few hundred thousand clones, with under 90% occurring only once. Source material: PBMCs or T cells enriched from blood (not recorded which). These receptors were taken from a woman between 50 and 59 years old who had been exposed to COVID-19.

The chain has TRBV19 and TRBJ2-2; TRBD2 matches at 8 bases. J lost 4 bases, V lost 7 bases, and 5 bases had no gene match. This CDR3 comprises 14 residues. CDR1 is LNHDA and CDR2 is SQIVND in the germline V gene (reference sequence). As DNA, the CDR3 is TGTGCCAGTACGTCCCTAGCGGGCACCGGGGAGCTGTTTTTT. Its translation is CASTSLAGTGELFF.

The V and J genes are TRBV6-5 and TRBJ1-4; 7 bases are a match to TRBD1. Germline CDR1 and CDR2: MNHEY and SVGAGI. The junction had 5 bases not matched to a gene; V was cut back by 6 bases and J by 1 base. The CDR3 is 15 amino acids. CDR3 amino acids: CASSASGGTNEKLFF. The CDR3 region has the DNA TGTGCCAGCAGCGCTTCAGGGGGAACTAATGAAAAACTGTTTTTT.

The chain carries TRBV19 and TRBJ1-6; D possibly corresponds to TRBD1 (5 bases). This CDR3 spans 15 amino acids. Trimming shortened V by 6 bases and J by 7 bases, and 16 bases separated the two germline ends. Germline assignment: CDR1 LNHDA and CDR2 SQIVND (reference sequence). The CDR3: CASRVEGLGNSPLHF. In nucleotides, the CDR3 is TGTGCCAGTAGAGTGGAGGGGTTAGGGAATTCACCCCTCCACTTT.

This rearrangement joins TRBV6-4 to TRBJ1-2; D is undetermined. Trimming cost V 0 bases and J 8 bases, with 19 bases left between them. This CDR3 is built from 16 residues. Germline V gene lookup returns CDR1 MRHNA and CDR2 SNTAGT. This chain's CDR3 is CASSDSNRETERGYTF. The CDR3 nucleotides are TGTGCCAGCAGTGACTCGAATAGGGAGACCGAACGGGGCTACACCTTC.

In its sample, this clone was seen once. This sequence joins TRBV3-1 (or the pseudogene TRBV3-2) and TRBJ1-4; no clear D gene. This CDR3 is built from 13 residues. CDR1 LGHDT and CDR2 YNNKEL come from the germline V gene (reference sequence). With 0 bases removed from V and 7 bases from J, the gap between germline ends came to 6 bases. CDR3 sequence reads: CASSQDYSEKLFF. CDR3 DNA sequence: TGTGCCAGCAGCCAAGATTATAGTGAAAAACTGTTTTTT.